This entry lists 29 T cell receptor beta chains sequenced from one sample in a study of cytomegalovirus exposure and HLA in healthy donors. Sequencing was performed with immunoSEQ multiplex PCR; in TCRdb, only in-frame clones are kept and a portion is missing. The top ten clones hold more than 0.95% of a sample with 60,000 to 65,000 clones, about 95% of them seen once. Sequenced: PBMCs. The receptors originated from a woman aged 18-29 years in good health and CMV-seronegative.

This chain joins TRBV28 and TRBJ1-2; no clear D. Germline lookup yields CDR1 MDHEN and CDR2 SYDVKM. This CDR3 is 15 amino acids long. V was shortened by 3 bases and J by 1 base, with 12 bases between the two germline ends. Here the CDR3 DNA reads TGTGCCAGCAGTTTGGGTGGCAACAGTAACTATGGCTACACCTTC. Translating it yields CASSLGGNSNYGYTF.

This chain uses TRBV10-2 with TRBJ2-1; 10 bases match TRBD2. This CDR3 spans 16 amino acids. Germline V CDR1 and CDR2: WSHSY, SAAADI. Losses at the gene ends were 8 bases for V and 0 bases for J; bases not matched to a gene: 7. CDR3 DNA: TGCGCCAGCGAGCGGGGGGGCACAAACTCCTACAATGAGCAGTTCTTC. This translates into CASERGGTNSYNEQFF.

The CDR3 nucleotides are TGTGCCAGCAGTGCGGCTAGCCCCGAGACCCAGTACTTC. It translates to CASSAASPETQYF. The rearrangement uses TRBV6-1 and TRBJ2-5; D may be TRBD2 (5 bases). Germline V gene sequence: CDR1 MNHNS, CDR2 SASEGT. The germline V and J ends were trimmed by 4 bases and 5 bases, with 11 bases remaining between them. The CDR3 length is 13 residues.

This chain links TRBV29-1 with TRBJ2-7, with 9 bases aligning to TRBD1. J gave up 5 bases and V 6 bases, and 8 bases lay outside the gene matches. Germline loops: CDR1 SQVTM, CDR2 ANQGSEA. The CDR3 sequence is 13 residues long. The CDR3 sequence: CSVADRGRDEQYF. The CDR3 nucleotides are TGCAGCGTCGCGGACAGGGGCCGGGACGAGCAGTACTTC.

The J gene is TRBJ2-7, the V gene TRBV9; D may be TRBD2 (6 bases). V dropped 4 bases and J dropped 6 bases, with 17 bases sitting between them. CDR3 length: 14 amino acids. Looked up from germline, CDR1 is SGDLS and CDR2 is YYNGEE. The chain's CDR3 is CASSPGRGRGEQYF. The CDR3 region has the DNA TGTGCCAGCAGCCCGGGGCGGGGAAGGGGCGAGCAGTACTTC.

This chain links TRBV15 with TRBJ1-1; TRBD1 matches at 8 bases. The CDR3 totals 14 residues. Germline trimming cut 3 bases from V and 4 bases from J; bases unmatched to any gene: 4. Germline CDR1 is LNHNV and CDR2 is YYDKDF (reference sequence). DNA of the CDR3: TGTGCCACCAGCAGGGACAGGGTCGGCACTGAAGCTTTCTTT. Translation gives CATSRDRVGTEAFF.

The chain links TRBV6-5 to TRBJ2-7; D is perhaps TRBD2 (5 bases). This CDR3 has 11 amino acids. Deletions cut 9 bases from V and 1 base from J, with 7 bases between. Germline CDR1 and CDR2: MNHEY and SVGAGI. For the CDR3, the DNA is TGTGCCAGGTGGGAGTCCTACGAGCAGTACTTC. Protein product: CARWESYEQYF.

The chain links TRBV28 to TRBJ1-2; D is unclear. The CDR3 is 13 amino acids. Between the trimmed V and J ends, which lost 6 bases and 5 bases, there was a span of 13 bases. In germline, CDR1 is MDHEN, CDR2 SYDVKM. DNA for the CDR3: TGTGCCAGCAGGCCCCCAGGCGAGTATGGCTACACCTTC. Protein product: CASRPPGEYGYTF.

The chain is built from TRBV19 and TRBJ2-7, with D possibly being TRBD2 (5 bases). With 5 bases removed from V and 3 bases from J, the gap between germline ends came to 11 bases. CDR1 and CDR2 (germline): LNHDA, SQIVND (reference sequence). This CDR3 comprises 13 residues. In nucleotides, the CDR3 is TGTGCCAGTAGTGAACTAGGAAACTACGAGCAGTACTTC. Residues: CASSELGNYEQYF.

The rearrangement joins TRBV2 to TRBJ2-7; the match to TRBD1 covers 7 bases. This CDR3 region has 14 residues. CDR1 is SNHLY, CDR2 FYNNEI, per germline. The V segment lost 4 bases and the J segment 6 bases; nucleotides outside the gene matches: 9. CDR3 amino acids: CASSVGDRAAEQYF. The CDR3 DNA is TGTGCCAGCAGTGTCGGTGACAGGGCGGCCGAGCAGTACTTC.

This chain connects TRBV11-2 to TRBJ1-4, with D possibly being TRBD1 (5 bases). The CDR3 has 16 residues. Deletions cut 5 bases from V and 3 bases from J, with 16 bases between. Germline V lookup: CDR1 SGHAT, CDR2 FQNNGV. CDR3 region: CASSPSPEGSNEKLFF. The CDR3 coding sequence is TGTGCCAGCAGCCCCTCTCCGGAGGGGTCTAATGAAAAACTGTTTTTT.

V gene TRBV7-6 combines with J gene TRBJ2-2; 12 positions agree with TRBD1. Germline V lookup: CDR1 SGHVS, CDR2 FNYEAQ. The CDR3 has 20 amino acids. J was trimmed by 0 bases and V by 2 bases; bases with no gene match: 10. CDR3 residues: CASSLRGQGALGSNTGELFF. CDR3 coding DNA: TGTGCCAGCAGCTTACGGGGACAGGGGGCGCTTGGGTCGAACACCGGGGAGCTGTTTTTT.

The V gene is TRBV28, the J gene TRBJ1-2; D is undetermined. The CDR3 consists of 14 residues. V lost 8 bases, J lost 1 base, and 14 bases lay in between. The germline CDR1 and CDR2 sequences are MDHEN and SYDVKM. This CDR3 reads CASGWQTLNYGYTF. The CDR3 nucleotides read TGTGCCAGCGGTTGGCAGACACTTAACTATGGCTACACCTTC.

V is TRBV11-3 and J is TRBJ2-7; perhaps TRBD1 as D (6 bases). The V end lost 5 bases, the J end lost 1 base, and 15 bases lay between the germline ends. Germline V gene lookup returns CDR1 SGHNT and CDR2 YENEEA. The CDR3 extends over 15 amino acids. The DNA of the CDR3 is TGTGCCAGCAGCCCCCCCCCGACAGGTTCCTACGAGCAGTACTTC. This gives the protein CASSPPPTGSYEQYF.

The CDR3 DNA reads as TGTGCCAGCAGCTCGCGGAACACCGGGGAGCTGTTTTTT. It codes for CASSSRNTGELFF. This chain joins TRBV7-2 and TRBJ2-2, with D uncertain. In germline, CDR1 is SGHTA, CDR2 FQGNSA. The CDR3 contains 13 residues. V lost 4 bases and J 1 base, leaving 4 bases between the germline ends.

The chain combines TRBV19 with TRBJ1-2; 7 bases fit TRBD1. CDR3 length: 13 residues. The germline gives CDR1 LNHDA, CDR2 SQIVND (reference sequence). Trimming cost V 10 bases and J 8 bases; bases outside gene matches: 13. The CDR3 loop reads CATKTGARGGYTF. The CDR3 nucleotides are TGTGCCACCAAAACAGGGGCCCGGGGGGGCTACACCTTC.

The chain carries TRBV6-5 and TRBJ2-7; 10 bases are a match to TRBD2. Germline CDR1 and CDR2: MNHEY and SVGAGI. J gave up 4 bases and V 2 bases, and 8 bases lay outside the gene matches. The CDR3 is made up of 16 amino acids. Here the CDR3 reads CASSYRASGSEYEQYF. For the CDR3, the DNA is TGTGCCAGCAGTTACCGGGCTAGCGGGAGTGAGTACGAGCAGTACTTC.

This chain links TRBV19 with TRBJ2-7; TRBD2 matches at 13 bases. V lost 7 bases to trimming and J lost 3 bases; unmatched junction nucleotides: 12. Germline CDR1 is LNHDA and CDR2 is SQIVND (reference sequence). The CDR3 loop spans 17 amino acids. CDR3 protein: CASMVQYGTSGIYEQYF. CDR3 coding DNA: TGTGCCAGTATGGTGCAGTATGGGACTAGCGGGATCTACGAGCAGTACTTC. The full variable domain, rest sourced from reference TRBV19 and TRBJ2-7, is DGGITQSPKYLFRKEGQNVTLSCEQNLNHDAMYWYRQDPGQGLRLIYYSQIVNDFQKGDIAEGYSVSREKKESFPLTVTSAQKNPTAFYLCASMVQYGTSGIYEQYFGPGTRLTVT.

CDR3 sequence reads: CASSTRGLAGLLGSYEQYF. DNA for the CDR3: TGTGCCAGTAGTACCCGAGGGCTAGCGGGACTCCTTGGCTCCTACGAGCAGTACTTC. The V and J genes are TRBV19 and TRBJ2-7; 9 bases line up with TRBD2. Germline CDR1 and CDR2: LNHDA and SQIVND (reference sequence). Unmatched junction bases numbered 16, after V lost 4 bases and J lost 0 bases. This CDR3 has 19 residues.

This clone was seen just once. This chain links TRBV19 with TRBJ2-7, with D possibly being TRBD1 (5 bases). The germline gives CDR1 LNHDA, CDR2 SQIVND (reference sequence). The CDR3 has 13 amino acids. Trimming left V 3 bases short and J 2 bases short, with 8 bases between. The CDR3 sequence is CASSIRTPYEQYF. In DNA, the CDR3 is TGTGCCAGTAGTATCCGGACACCCTACGAGCAGTACTTC.

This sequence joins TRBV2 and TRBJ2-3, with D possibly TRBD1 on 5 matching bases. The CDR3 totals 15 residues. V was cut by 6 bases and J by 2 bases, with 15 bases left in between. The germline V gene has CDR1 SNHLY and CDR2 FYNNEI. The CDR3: CASSARRVLTDTQYF. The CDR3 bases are TGTGCCAGCAGCGCCCGCAGGGTCCTCACAGATACGCAGTATTTT.

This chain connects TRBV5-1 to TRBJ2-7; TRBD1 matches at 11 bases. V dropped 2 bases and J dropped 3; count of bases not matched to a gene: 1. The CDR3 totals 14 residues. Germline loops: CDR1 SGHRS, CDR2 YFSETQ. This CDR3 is CASSFGTGGYEQYF. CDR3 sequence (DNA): TGCGCCAGCAGCTTTGGGACAGGGGGCTACGAGCAGTACTTC.

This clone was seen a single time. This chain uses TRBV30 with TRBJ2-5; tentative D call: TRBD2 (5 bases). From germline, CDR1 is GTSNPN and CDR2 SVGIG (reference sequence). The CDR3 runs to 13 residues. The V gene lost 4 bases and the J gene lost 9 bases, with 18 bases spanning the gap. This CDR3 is CAWMVGSGAAQYF. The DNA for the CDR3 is TGTGCCTGGATGGTAGGCAGCGGCGCGGCCCAGTACTTC.

CDR3 region: CASSLVGTSYEQYF. CDR3 nucleotides: TGTGCCAGCAGCTTAGTAGGGACTAGCTACGAGCAGTACTTC. The chain is built from TRBV7-9 and TRBJ2-7; 8 nucleotides line up with TRBD2. The junction had 2 bases not matched to a gene; V was cut back by 1 base and J by 3 bases. CDR1 is SEHNR and CDR2 is FQNEAQ in the germline V gene (reference sequence). This CDR3 is built from 14 residues.

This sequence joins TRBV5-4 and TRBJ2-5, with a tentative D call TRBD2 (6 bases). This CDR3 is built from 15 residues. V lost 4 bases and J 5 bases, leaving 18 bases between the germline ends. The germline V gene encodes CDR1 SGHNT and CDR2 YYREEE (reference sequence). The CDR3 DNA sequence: TGTGCCAGCAGCATCGGGACTTACACATTGGAGACCCAGTACTTC. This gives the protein CASSIGTYTLETQYF.

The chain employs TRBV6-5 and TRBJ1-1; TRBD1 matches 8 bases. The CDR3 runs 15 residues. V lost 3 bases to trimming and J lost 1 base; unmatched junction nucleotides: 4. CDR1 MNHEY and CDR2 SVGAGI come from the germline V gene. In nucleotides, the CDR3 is TGTGCCAGCAGTTATCGAACAGGGGGGAACACTGAAGCTTTCTTT. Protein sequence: CASSYRTGGNTEAFF.

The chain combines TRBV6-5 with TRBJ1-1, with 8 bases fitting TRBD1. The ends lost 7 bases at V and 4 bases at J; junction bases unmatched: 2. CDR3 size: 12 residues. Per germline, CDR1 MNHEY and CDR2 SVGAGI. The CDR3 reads CASTGQGTEAFF. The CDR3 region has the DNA TGTGCCAGCACCGGACAGGGCACTGAAGCTTTCTTT.

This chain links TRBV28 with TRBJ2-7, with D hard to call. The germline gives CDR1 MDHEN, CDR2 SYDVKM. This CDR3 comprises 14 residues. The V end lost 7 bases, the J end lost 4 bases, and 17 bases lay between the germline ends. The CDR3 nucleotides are TGTGCCAGCACCCCCTACGGGTACGGGTACGAGCAGTACTTC. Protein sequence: CASTPYGYGYEQYF.

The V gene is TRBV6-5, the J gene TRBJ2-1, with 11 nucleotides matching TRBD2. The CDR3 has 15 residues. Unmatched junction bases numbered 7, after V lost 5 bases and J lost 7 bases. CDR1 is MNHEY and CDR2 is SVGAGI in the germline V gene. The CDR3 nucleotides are TGTGCCAGCAGTACCCTAGCGGGAGGCGGGAATGAGCAGTTCTTC. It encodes CASSTLAGGGNEQFF.